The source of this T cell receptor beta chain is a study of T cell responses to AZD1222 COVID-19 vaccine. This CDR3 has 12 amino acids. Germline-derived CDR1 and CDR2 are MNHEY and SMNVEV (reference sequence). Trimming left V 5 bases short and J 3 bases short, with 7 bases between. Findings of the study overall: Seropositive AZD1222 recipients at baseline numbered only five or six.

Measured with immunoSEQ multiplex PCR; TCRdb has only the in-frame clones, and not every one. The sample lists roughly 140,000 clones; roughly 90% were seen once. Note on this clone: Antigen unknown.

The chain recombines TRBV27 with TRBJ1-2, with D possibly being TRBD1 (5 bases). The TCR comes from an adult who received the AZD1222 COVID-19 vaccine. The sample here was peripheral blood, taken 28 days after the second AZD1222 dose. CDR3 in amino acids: CASSGTDYGYTF. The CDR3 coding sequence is TGTGCCAGCAGTGGGACGGACTATGGCTACACCTTC.